This is a list of T cell receptor beta chains from one sample in a study of blood T cells in healthy people across ages. MiXCR was run by TCRdb on the 5' RACE reads, yielding one entry per CDR3 protein. The sample lists roughly 800,000 distinct CDR3 sequences; about 34% were seen once. Sequencing was carried out using blood. These receptors were obtained from a man aged 18 to 30 in good health. CDR3s include the opening cysteine and the closing phenylalanine or tryptophan. The order of the fields is V gene, CDR3 protein.

TRBV15 | CATTAGGFSYEQYF
TRBV5-1 | CASSVLPSAVHNEQFF
TRBV9 | CASSVDVESEYEQYF
TRBV24-1 | CATSGDSNYNEQFF
TRBV6-5 | CASSYAVGSEDTGELFF
TRBV7-2 | CASGLQPYEQYF
TRBV7-8 | CASSLRRSRIQETQYF
TRBV29-1 | CSVAWERNQPQHF
TRBV29-1 | CSVGAGTTKETQYF
TRBV24-1 | CATASTRSSYNEQFF
TRBV9 | CASSVAPDLAPLDTQYF
TRBV3-1 | CASMGTGLVDEQYF
TRBV20-1 | CSASHWGANVLTF
TRBV7-3 | CASSLNVRFAVSSYEQFF
TRBV7-9 | CASQSQGTQYF
TRBV7-3 | CASSPGQVGDTQYF
TRBV20-1 | CSARRTAKETQYF
TRBV3-1 | CASSHGREQFF
TRBV7-2 | CASSLLGHRGPNQPQHF
TRBV5-6 | CASNPGRRLNYGYTF
TRBV20-1 | CSAREIVDRESNEQYF
TRBV9 | CASSVESTGYGYTF
TRBV7-9 | CASSVGRGARDEQYF
TRBV12-3/TRBV12-4 | CASRGQDFSGNTIYF
TRBV6-1 | CASSESPGGDSPLHF
TRBV7-8 | CASSQSRGRRPQHF
TRBV20-1 | CSTLGTDNQPQHF
TRBV12-3/TRBV12-4 | CASSHPPSYEQYF
TRBV7-9 | CASSARQGPYGEQYF
TRBV15 | CATSRDRRGETGELFF
TRBV6-6 | CASSYSRQGASLKETQYF
TRBV7-2 | CASSDRPGQGGNGYTF
TRBV3-1 | CASSQLSPLGQETQYF
TRBV11-2 | CASSLDLALSTDTQYF
TRBV6-1 | CASSIIRTNNEQFF
TRBV12-3/TRBV12-4 | CASIQGPEQFF
TRBV7-2 | CASSYRGKTYEQYF
TRBV12-3/TRBV12-4 | CASSLTGGMNTEAFF
TRBV15 | CATSGGDGLYEQYF
TRBV20-1 | CSAQSGGGTDTQYF
TRBV18 | CASSREGIRSYNSPLHF
TRBV2 | CASRLTGGNEKLFF
TRBV12-3/TRBV12-4 | CASSSPTREQFF
TRBV9 | CASSASGGASLGTDTQYF
TRBV12-3/TRBV12-4 | CASSFGGPLYEQFF
TRBV19 | CASNSGRTDTQYF
TRBV20-1 | CSASGAGNEQFF
TRBV28 | CASSFAGRGLSTGELFF
TRBV3-1 | CASSQAMYEQYF
TRBV13 | CASSHYRDRDLYF